What follows are 21 T cell receptor beta chains derived from one specimen sequenced in a study of blood T cell repertoires in COVID-19. The data were produced by immunoSEQ multiplex PCR, yet TCRdb's version contains in-frame clones alone and is incomplete. The sample includes roughly 120,000 clones, roughly 90% seen only once; the top ten take 3.5% to 5%. The sequencing sample was made of peripheral blood. These receptor sequences come from a man aged 60 to 69 with COVID-19, enrolled during active disease.

The sample holds one count of this clone. This chain links TRBV7-9 with TRBJ1-2, with 9 positions matching TRBD1. The V segment lost 1 base and the J segment 3 bases; nucleotides outside the gene matches: 3. Germline lookup yields CDR1 SEHNR and CDR2 FQNEAQ (reference sequence). The CDR3 covers 15 residues. CDR3 bases: TGTGCCAGCAGCTTAGTGACAGGGGGAGACTATGGCTACACCTTC. Its protein is CASSLVTGGDYGYTF.

The rearrangement joins TRBV7-9 to TRBJ2-5; D remains unclear. Trimming took off 1 base at V and 4 bases at J, with 4 bases between the two ends. The CDR3 is 12 amino acids. Germline lookup yields CDR1 SEHNR and CDR2 FQNEAQ (reference sequence). In DNA form, the CDR3 reads TGTGCCAGCAGCTTAGTGGCAGAGACCCAGTACTTC. This gives the protein CASSLVAETQYF.

This clone has only one observation. V usage is TRBV3-1 (or the pseudogene TRBV3-2) and J usage is TRBJ2-2; D ambiguous. CDR1 is LGHDT and CDR2 is YNNKEL in the germline V gene (reference sequence). This CDR3 comprises 14 residues. V lost 0 bases and J lost 4, with 6 bases in between. In DNA, the CDR3 is TGTGCCAGCAGCCAAGACTCAGGCACCGGGGAGCTGTTTTTT. It is translated as CASSQDSGTGELFF.

This clone was counted at least ten times. V usage is TRBV14 and J usage is TRBJ1-2; D is unresolved. Deletions cut 3 bases from V and 0 bases from J, with 14 bases between. There are 16 residues in the CDR3. CDR1 is SGHDN and CDR2 is FVKESK in the germline V gene. DNA for the CDR3: TGTGCCAGCAGCCACCTCACAGATCCCGCTAACTATGGCTACACCTTC. As protein: CASSHLTDPANYGYTF.

V usage is TRBV18 and J usage is TRBJ2-1, with 8 bases matching TRBD2. The V gene end was trimmed by 6 bases and the J gene end by 0 bases; junction bases not matched to a gene: 7. The CDR3 is 16 amino acids. Germline CDR1 reads KGHSH; CDR2 reads LQKENI. The CDR3 DNA reads TGTGCCAGCTCCCGGGGGGGGACGAGCTCCTACAATGAGCAGTTCTTC. Its translation: CASSRGGTSSYNEQFF.

V usage is TRBV10-2 and J usage is TRBJ2-7; D gene unclear. Germline lookup yields CDR1 WSHSY and CDR2 SAAADI. This CDR3 comprises 13 residues. V lost 4 bases to trimming and J lost 6 bases, with 13 bases between them. CDR3 DNA: TGCGCCAGCAGTGTCTGGGCCCTCCGCGAGCAGTACTTC. It encodes CASSVWALREQYF.

The chain uses TRBV10-3 and TRBJ2-7, with 9 bases that match TRBD1. Germline V gene data show CDR1 as ENHRY and CDR2 as SYGVKD. J gave up 1 base and V 0 bases, and 1 base lay outside the gene matches. This CDR3 spans 15 amino acids. The CDR3 nucleotides read TGTGCCATCAGTGAGTCACAGGGGGCTTCCTACGAGCAGTACTTC. Translating it yields CAISESQGASYEQYF.

This chain connects TRBV5-4 to TRBJ1-1; no clear D gene. CDR3 length equals 15 residues. V was trimmed by 4 bases and J by 1 base, leaving 14 bases between them. Germline-derived CDR1 and CDR2 are SGHNT and YYREEE (reference sequence). Written as DNA, the CDR3 is TGTGCCAGCAGCGGGAGTTGGGTTGGGAACACTGAAGCTTTCTTT. Encoded protein: CASSGSWVGNTEAFF.

The CDR3 sequence: CASGSPQGRPENEKLFF. In DNA form, the CDR3 reads TGTGCTAGTGGTTCGCCACAGGGGCGGCCCGAAAATGAAAAACTGTTTTTT. This chain joins TRBV12-5 and TRBJ1-4; 7 positions match TRBD1. Unmatched junction bases numbered 13, after V lost 4 bases and J lost 5 bases. This CDR3 comprises 17 residues. Germline CDR1 and CDR2: LGHNT and FRNRAP.

This rearrangement joins TRBV6-5 to TRBJ1-5; 7 nucleotides match TRBD1. V was clipped by 6 bases and J by 7 bases; unmatched bases: 3. Germline CDR1 reads MNHEY; CDR2 reads SVGAGI. This CDR3 has 12 residues. The CDR3 region has the DNA TGTGCCAGCAGGACAGGGATACAGCCCCAGCATTTT. Residues: CASRTGIQPQHF.

The gene calls are TRBV11-3 and TRBJ2-5; D is perhaps TRBD1 (6 bases). V was pared by 6 bases and J by 10 bases, with 18 bases between. The CDR3 totals 13 residues. Germline CDR1 SGHNT, CDR2 YENEEA. CDR3 region: CASSSSGTQGQYF. The CDR3 nucleotides read TGTGCCAGCAGTTCTTCCGGGACACAGGGCCAGTACTTC.

The chain is built from TRBV2 and TRBJ2-7; TRBD2 agrees at 14 bases. Germline V gene sequence: CDR1 SNHLY, CDR2 FYNNEI. Trimming removed 4 bases from V and 1 base from J; junction bases left unmatched: 3. This CDR3 is built from 16 residues. The CDR3: CASSGGTSGSSYEQYF. The CDR3 nucleotides read TGTGCCAGCAGTGGAGGGACTAGCGGGAGTTCCTACGAGCAGTACTTC.

The chain couples TRBV6-1 to TRBJ1-1; tentatively, D is TRBD1 (6 bases). The CDR3 extends over 16 amino acids. The germline V gene has CDR1 MNHNS and CDR2 SASEGT. Trimming took off 4 bases at V and 6 bases at J, with 21 bases between the two ends. CDR3 bases: TGTGCCAGCAGTGCACAGGGTACTCCAGCGGGAGCTGAAGCTTTCTTT. This encodes CASSAQGTPAGAEAFF.

This clone has a single count. The chain employs TRBV15 and TRBJ1-5; D may be TRBD1 (5 bases). The CDR3 extends over 14 amino acids. Between the trimmed V and J ends, which lost 1 base and 2 bases, there was a span of 6 bases. Germline loops: CDR1 LNHNV, CDR2 YYDKDF (reference sequence). The CDR3 coding sequence is TGTGCCACCAGCAGAGCGGGGGGCAATCAGCCCCAGCATTTT. This codes for CATSRAGGNQPQHF.

The V call is TRBV4-2, the J call TRBJ2-2; 9 bases match TRBD2. V was clipped by 0 bases and J by 7 bases; unmatched bases: 9. Germline loops: CDR1 LGHNA, CDR2 YNFKEQ. CDR3 length equals 17 residues. The CDR3 sequence: CASSQDLGGRAGGELFF. In DNA, the CDR3 is TGTGCCAGCAGCCAAGATCTTGGCGGGAGGGCCGGCGGGGAGCTGTTTTTT.

The genes are TRBV5-6 and TRBJ2-7, with D perhaps matching TRBD2 (5 bases). CDR3 length equals 14 residues. Germline loops: CDR1 SGHDT, CDR2 YYEEEE. With 0 bases removed from V and 3 bases from J, the gap between germline ends came to 10 bases. The CDR3 reads CASSLGGLRYEQYF. Written as DNA, the CDR3 is TGTGCCAGCAGCTTGGGCGGGCTTCGCTACGAGCAGTACTTC.

This sequence joins TRBV7-6 and TRBJ2-5, with D possibly being TRBD1 (6 bases). Germline-derived CDR1 and CDR2 are SGHVS and FNYEAQ. The V end was cut by 3 bases, the J end by 1 base, with 15 bases between. There are 16 residues in the CDR3. This CDR3 reads CASSLRNRVGQETQYF. CDR3 bases: TGTGCCAGCAGCTTGAGGAACAGGGTGGGCCAAGAGACCCAGTACTTC. Full variable domain (remainder filled in from reference TRBV7-6 and TRBJ2-5): GAGVSQSPRYKVTKRGQDVALRCDPISGHVSLYWYRQALGQGPEFLTYFNYEAQQDKSGLPNDRFSAERPEGSISTLTIQRTEQRDSAMYRCASSLRNRVGQETQYFGPGTRLLVL.

The chain is built from TRBV2 and TRBJ2-1; tentative D call: TRBD2 (5 bases). CDR3 length: 12 amino acids. The germline gives CDR1 SNHLY, CDR2 FYNNEI. Deletions cut 4 bases from V and 9 bases from J, with 10 bases between. The CDR3 is CASSGTGSEQFF. CDR3 bases: TGTGCCAGCAGTGGGACTGGCAGTGAGCAGTTCTTC.

The genes are TRBV5-1 and TRBJ2-1; 13 bases fit TRBD2. J was trimmed by 2 bases and V by 4 bases; bases with no gene match: 3. CDR3 size: 16 residues. The V gene's germline CDR1 is SGHRS and CDR2 YFSETQ. CDR3 nucleotides: TGCGCCAGCAGCGCGGGACTAGCGGGACCCTACAATGAGCAGTTCTTC. It is translated as CASSAGLAGPYNEQFF.

The table lists this clone with a few counts. The CDR3 sequence is CAISDVDRGLNQPQHF. The CDR3 nucleotides are TGTGCCATCAGTGATGTTGACAGGGGACTCAATCAGCCCCAGCATTTT. The chain recombines TRBV10-3 with TRBJ1-5, with 8 bases fitting TRBD1. Trimming at V came to 3 bases and at J to 3 bases, leaving 7 bases not matched to a gene. The CDR3 is 16 amino acids. Germline V gives CDR1 ENHRY, CDR2 SYGVKD.

The rearrangement joins TRBV30 to TRBJ1-5; D unresolved. V lost 5 bases and J 3 bases, leaving 8 bases between the germline ends. The CDR3 consists of 12 residues. Germline assignment: CDR1 GTSNPN and CDR2 SVGIG (reference sequence). Written as DNA, the CDR3 is TGTGCCTGGTCTCCTCCCAATCAGCCCCAGCATTTT. It translates to CAWSPPNQPQHF. The whole variable domain, filled in from reference TRBV30 and TRBJ1-5, reads SQTIHQWPATLVQPVGSPLSLECTVEGTSNPNLYWYRQAAGRGLQLLFYSVGIGQISSEVPQNLSASRPQDRQFILSSKKLLLSDSGFYLCAWSPPNQPQHFGDGTRLSIL.